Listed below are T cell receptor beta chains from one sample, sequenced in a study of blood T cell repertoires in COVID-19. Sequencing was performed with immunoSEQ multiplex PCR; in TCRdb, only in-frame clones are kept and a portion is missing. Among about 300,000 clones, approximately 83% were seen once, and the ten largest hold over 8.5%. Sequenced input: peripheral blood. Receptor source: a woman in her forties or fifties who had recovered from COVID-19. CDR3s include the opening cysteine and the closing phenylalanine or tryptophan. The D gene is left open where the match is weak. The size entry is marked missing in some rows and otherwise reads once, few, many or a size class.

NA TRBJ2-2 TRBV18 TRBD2 CASSPPGLAYTGELFF TGTGCCAGCTCACCACCAGGACTAGCATACACCGGGGAGCTGTTTTTT
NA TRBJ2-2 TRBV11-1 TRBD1 CASSLRDSNTGELFF TGTGCCAGCAGCTTACGGGACAGCAACACCGGGGAGCTGTTTTTT
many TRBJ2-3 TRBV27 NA CASSFLGSTDTQYF TGTGCCAGCAGTTTCCTAGGTAGCACAGATACGCAGTATTTT
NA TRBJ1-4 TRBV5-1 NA CASSLSAGAQGEKLFF TGCGCCAGCAGCTTGTCTGCCGGAGCCCAGGGTGAAAAACTGTTTTTT
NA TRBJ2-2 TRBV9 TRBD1 CASSVITGTGVPGELFF TGTGCCAGCAGCGTTATAACTGGGACAGGGGTTCCCGGGGAGCTGTTTTTT
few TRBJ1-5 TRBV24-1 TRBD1 CATSPGTGPLVPQHF TGTGCCACCAGTCCCGGGACAGGGCCCCTGGTGCCCCAGCATTTT
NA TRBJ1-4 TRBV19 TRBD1 CATSRGPTNEKLFF TGTGCCACCTCGAGGGGGCCAACTAATGAAAAACTGTTTTTT
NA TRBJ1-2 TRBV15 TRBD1 CATSRDITGGGYTF TGTGCCACCAGCAGAGATATAACAGGGGGTGGCTACACCTTC
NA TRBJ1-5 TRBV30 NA CAWSPGHRNQPQHF TGTGCCTGGAGTCCGGGACACCGAAATCAGCCCCAGCATTTT
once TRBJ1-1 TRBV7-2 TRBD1 CASSLQGANTEAFF TGTGCCAGCAGCCTTCAGGGGGCCAACACTGAAGCTTTCTTT
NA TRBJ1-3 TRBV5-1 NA CASSLGATGNTIYF TGCGCCAGCAGCTTGGGGGCGACCGGAAACACCATATATTTT
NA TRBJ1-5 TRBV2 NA CASNTGQYYQPQHF TGTGCCAGCAACACCGGACAGTACTATCAGCCCCAGCATTTT
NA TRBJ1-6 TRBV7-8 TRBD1 CASSLGRSGGTGGSPLHF TGTGCCAGCAGCTTGGGGAGATCCGGCGGGACAGGGGGTTCACCCCTCCACTTT
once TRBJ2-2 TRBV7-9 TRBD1 CASGTGNEGTGELFF TGTGCCAGCGGGACAGGGAACGAAGGCACCGGGGAGCTGTTTTTT
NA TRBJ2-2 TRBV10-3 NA CAISVPDSTGELFF TGTGCCATCAGTGTCCCAGACTCCACCGGGGAGCTGTTTTTT
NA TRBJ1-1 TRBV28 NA CASSSTGRKNTEAFF TGTGCCAGCAGTAGTACAGGGCGGAAGAACACTGAAGCTTTCTTT
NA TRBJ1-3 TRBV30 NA CAWSGGSGNTIYF TGTGCCTGGAGCGGGGGATCTGGAAACACCATATATTTT
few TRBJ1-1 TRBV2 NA CASTLRAWGTEAFF TGTGCCAGCACCCTCAGGGCCTGGGGCACTGAAGCTTTCTTT
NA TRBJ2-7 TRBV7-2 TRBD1 CASSSGQGPYEQYF TGTGCCAGCAGCTCAGGACAGGGACCCTACGAGCAGTACTTC
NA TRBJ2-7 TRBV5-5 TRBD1 CASSSRQGPIYEQYF TGTGCCAGCAGCTCTAGACAGGGACCCATCTACGAGCAGTACTTC
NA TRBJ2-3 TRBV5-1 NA CASSLAHINTDTQYF TGCGCCAGCAGCTTGGCCCACATAAACACAGATACGCAGTATTTT
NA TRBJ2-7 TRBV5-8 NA CAHRDHEQYF TGTGCCCACAGGGACCACGAGCAGTACTTC
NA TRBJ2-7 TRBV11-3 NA CASSRKPGYEQYF TGTGCCAGCAGCCGTAAACCGGGATACGAGCAGTACTTC
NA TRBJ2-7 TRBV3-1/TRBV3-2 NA CASSQDPVSTYEQYF TGTGCCAGCAGCCAAGATCCAGTTTCAACCTACGAGCAGTACTTC
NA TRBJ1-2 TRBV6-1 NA CASSESWGPGYGYTF TGTGCCAGCAGTGAGAGCTGGGGGCCGGGCTATGGCTACACCTTC
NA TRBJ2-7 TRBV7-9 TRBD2 CASSSTSGSYEQYF TGTGCCAGCAGTTCGACTAGCGGGAGTTACGAGCAGTACTTC
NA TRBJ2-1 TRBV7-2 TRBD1 CASSYGQGYEQFF TGTGCCAGCAGCTACGGACAGGGTTATGAGCAGTTCTTC
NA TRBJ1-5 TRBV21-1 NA CAGIGQGGNQPQHF TGTGCCGGAATAGGACAGGGGGGCAATCAGCCCCAGCATTTT
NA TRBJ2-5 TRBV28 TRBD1 CASSAHGTATQETQYF TGTGCCAGCAGTGCTCACGGGACAGCCACACAAGAGACCCAGTACTTC
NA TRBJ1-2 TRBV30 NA CAWSVRGGYGYTF TGTGCCTGGAGTGTACGAGGGGGCTATGGCTACACCTTC
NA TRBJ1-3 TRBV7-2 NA CASSIQGSASGNTIYF TGTGCCAGCAGCATACAGGGTTCCGCCTCTGGAAACACCATATATTTT
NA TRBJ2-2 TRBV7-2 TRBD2 CASSFPQREGVTGELFF TGTGCCAGCAGCTTCCCCCAGCGGGAGGGCGTCACCGGGGAGCTGTTTTTT
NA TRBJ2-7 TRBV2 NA CASSGYYEQYF TGTGCCAGCAGTGGCTACTACGAGCAGTACTTC
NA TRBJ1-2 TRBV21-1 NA CAAAGRYGYTF TGTGCCGCTGCAGGTCGCTATGGCTACACCTTC
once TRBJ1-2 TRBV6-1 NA CASSEAWTARYGYTF TGTGCCAGCAGTGAAGCTTGGACAGCGCGCTATGGCTACACCTTC
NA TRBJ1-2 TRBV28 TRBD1 CASSLGGTGGEGGYTF TGTGCCAGCAGTTTAGGGGGGACAGGGGGCGAGGGTGGCTACACCTTC
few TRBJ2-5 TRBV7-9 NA CASSYINYKTQYF TGTGCCAGCAGCTATATTAACTACAAGACCCAGTACTTC
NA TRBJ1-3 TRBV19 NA CASRVLPTEPSGNTIYF TGTGCCAGTAGAGTTCTCCCAACAGAGCCCTCTGGAAACACCATATATTTT
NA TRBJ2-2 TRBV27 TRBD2 CASSPNLGTRLTGELFF TGTGCCAGCAGCCCCAACCTAGGGACTAGACTGACCGGGGAGCTGTTTTTT
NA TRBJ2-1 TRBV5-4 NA CASSLTGTNEQFF TGTGCCAGCAGCCTGACAGGAACCAATGAGCAGTTCTTC
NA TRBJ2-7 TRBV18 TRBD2 CASSPGLATPYEQYF TGTGCCAGCTCACCGGGACTAGCGACCCCCTACGAGCAGTACTTC
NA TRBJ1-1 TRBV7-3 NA CASSLSLGNTEAFF TGTGCCAGCAGCTTAAGTCTAGGGAACACTGAAGCTTTCTTT
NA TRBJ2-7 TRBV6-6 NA CASSFGTYEQYF TGTGCCAGCAGTTTCGGGACCTACGAGCAGTACTTC
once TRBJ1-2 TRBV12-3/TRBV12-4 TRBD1 CASRKTGIGGYTF TGTGCCAGCAGGAAGACAGGGATCGGCGGCTACACCTTC
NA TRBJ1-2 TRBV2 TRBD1 CASSGTGGNYGYTF TGTGCCAGCAGTGGGACAGGGGGAAACTATGGCTACACCTTC
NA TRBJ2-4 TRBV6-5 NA CASSYSFLAKNIQYF TGTGCCAGCAGTTACTCCTTTCTAGCCAAAAACATTCAGTACTTC
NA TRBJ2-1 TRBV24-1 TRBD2 CATSDPSRGGGANEQFF TGTGCCACCAGTGATCCCTCTCGGGGCGGGGGGGCCAATGAGCAGTTCTTC
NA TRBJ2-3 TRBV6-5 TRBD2 CASRTGLATDTQYF TGTGCCAGCAGAACCGGACTAGCCACAGATACGCAGTATTTT
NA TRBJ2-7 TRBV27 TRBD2 CASSLPEFASGGKVYEQYF TGTGCCAGCAGTTTACCCGAATTCGCGAGCGGGGGTAAGGTCTACGAGCAGTACTTC
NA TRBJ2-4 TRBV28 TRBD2 CASSGGRADIQYF TGTGCCAGCAGTGGGGGGAGGGCGGACATTCAGTACTTC
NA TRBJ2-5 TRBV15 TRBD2 CATSSGRGRAGETQYF TGTGCCACCAGCAGTGGTCGCGGGAGGGCCGGGGAGACCCAGTACTTC
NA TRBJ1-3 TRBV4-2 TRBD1 CASSREWQGAYTIYF TGTGCCAGCAGCCGAGAATGGCAGGGGGCTTACACCATATATTTT
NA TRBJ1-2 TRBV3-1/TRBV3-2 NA CASSQGFWVRPLWYGYTF TGTGCCAGCAGCCAAGGATTTTGGGTCAGGCCTCTGTGGTATGGCTACACCTTC